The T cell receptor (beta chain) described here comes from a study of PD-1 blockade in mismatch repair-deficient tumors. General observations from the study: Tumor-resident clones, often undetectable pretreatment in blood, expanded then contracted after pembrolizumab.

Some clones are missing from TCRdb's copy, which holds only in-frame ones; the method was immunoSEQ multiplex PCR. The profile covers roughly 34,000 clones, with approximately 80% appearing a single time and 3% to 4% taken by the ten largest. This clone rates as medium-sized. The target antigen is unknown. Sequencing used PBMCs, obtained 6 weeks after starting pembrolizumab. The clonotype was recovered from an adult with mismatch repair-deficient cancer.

For the CDR3, the DNA is TGTGCCAGTAGTTGGACTAGCCTGGGGGACGATGAGCAGTTCTTC. It is translated as CASSWTSLGDDEQFF. The chain links TRBV19 to TRBJ2-1, with 8 bases identical to TRBD2. Trimming at V came to 5 bases and at J to 8 bases, leaving 11 bases not matched to a gene. From germline, CDR1 is LNHDA and CDR2 SQIVND (reference sequence). The CDR3 has 15 residues.